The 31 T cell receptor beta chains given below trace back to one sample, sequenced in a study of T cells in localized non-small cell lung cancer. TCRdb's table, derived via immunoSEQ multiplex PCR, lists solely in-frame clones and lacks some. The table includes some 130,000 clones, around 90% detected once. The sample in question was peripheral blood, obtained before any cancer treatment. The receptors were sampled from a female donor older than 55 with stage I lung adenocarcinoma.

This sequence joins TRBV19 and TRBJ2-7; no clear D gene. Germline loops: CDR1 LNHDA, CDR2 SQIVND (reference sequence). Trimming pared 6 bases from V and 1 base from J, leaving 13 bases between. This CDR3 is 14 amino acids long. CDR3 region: CASSLYGFSYEQYF. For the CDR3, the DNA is TGTGCCAGTAGCCTTTACGGGTTTTCCTACGAGCAGTACTTC.

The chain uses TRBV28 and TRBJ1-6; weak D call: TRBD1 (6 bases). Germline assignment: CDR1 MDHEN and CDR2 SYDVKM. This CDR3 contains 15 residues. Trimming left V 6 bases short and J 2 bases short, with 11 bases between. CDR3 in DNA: TGTGCCAGCAGGTCTGGACAGACCTATAATTCACCCCTCCACTTT. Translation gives CASRSGQTYNSPLHF.

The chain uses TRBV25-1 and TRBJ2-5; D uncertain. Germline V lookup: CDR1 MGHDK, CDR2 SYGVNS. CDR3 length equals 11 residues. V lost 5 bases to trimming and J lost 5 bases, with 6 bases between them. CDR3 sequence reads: CASSIVETQYF. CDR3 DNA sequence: TGTGCCAGCAGTATAGTGGAGACCCAGTACTTC.

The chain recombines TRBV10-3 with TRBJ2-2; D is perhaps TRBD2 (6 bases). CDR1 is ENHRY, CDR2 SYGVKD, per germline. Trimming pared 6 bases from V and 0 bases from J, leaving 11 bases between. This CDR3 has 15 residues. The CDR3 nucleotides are TGTGCCATCAGCAAAAGGACTACGAACACCGGGGAGCTGTTTTTT. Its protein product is CAISKRTTNTGELFF.

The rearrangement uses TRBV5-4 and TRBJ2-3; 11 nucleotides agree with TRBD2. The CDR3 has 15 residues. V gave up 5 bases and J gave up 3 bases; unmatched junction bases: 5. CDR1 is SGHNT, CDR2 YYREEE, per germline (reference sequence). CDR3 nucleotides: TGTGCCAGCAGACCTACTAGCGGGAGTACAGATACGCAGTATTTT. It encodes CASRPTSGSTDTQYF.

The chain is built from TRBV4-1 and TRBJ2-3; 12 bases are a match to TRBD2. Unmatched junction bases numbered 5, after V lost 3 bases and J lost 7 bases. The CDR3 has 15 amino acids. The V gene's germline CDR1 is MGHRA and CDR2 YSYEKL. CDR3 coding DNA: TGCGCCAGCAGCCAGATCGGACTAGCGGGGTATACGCAGTATTTT. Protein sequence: CASSQIGLAGYTQYF.

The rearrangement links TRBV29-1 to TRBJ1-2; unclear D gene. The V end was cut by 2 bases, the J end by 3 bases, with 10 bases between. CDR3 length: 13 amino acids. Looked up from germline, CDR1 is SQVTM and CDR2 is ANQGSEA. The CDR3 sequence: CSVEPTSDYGYTF. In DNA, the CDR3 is TGCAGCGTTGAACCCACCAGCGACTATGGCTACACCTTC.

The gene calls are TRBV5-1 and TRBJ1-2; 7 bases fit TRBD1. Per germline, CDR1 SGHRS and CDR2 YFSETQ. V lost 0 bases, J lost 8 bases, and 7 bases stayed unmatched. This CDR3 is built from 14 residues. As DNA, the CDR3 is TGCGCCAGCAGCTTGGAAGGGGGCGTGGGAGGCTACACCTTC. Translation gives CASSLEGGVGGYTF.

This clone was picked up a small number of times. Here the CDR3 reads CATSGTGEFNQPQHF. The CDR3 bases are TGTGCCACCTCCGGGACAGGAGAATTCAATCAGCCCCAGCATTTT. The rearrangement links TRBV10-3 to TRBJ1-5; 8 nucleotides match TRBD1. This CDR3 spans 15 amino acids. Germline V CDR1 and CDR2: ENHRY, SYGVKD. The junction had 11 bases not matched to a gene; V was cut back by 10 bases and J by 3 bases.

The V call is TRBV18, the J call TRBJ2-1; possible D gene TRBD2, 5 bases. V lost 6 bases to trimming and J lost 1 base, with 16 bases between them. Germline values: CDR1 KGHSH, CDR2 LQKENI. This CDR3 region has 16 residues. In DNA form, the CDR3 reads TGTGCCAGCTCCCCGGGGAGTCCCGAATCCTACAATGAGCAGTTCTTC. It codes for CASSPGSPESYNEQFF.

In nucleotides, the CDR3 is TGTGCCAGCAGTGAAGTTGCCTTCGAGCAGTACTTC. This codes for CASSEVAFEQYF. J is TRBJ2-7 and V is TRBV6-1, with no clear D. This CDR3 is 12 amino acids long. Germline V gene lookup returns CDR1 MNHNS and CDR2 SASEGT. Trimming cost V 1 base and J 6 bases, with 7 bases left between them.

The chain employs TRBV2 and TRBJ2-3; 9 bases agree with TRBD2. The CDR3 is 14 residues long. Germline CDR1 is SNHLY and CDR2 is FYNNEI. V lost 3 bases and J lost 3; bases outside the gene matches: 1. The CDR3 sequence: CASSDSGSTDTQYF. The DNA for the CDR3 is TGTGCCAGCAGTGATAGCGGGAGTACAGATACGCAGTATTTT.

The CDR3, as DNA: TGTGCCAGCTCTCTCCAGCCCGGGACTGACTACGAGCAGTACTTC. Protein product: CASSLQPGTDYEQYF. The chain employs TRBV18 and TRBJ2-7, with D tentatively TRBD2 (6 bases). Germline loops: CDR1 KGHSH, CDR2 LQKENI. Trimming removed 6 bases from V and 3 bases from J, with 18 bases in between. This CDR3 has 15 residues.

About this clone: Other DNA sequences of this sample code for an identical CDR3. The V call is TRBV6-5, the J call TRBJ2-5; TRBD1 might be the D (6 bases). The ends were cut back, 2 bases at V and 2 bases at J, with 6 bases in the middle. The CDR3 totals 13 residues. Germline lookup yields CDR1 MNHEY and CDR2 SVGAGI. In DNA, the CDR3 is TGTGCCAGCAGTTACCAGGGGCAAGAGACCCAGTACTTC. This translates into CASSYQGQETQYF.

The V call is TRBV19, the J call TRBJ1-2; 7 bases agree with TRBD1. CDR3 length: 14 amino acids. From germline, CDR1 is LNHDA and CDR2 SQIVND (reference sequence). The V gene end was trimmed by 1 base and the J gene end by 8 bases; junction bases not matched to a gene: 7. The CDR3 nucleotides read TGTGCCAGTAGTATAGGAGGAGGGGGCGACGGCTACACCTTC. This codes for CASSIGGGGDGYTF.

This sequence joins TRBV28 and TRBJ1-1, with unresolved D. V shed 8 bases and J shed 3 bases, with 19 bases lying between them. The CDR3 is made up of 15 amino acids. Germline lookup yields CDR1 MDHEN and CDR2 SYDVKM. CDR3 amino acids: CASSSSGREDTEAFF. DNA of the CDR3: TGTGCCAGCTCCTCCTCCGGGAGAGAAGACACTGAAGCTTTCTTT.

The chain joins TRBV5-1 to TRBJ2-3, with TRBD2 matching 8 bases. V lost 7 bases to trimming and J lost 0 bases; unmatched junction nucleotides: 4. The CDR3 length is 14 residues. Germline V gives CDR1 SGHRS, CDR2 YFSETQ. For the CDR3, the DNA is TGCGCCAGCGAAACTAGCGGTAGCACAGATACGCAGTATTTT. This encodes CASETSGSTDTQYF.

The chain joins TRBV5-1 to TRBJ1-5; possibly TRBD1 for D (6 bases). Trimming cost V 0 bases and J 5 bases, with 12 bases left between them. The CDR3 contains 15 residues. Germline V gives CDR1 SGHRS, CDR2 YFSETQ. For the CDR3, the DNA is TGCGCCAGCAGCTTGGGCGACAGGAGGGATCAGCCCCAGCATTTT. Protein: CASSLGDRRDQPQHF. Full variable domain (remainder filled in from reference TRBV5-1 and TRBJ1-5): KAGVTQTPRYLIKTRGQQVTLSCSPISGHRSVSWYQQTPGQGLQFLFEYFSETQRNKGNFPGRFSGRQFSNSRSEMNVSTLELGDSALYLCASSLGDRRDQPQHFGDGTRLSIL.

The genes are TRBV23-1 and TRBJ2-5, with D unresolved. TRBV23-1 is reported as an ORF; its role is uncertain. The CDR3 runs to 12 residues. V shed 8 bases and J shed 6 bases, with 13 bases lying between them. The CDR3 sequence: CASPACGKTQYF. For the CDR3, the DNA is TGCGCCAGCCCGGCCTGTGGGAAGACCCAGTACTTC.

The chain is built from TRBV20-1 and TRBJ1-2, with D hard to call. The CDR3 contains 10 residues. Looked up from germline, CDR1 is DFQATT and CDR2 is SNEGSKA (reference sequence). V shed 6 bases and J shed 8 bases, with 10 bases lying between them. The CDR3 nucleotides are TGCAGTGCCCTCCGCGGGGGCTACACCTTC. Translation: CSALRGGYTF.

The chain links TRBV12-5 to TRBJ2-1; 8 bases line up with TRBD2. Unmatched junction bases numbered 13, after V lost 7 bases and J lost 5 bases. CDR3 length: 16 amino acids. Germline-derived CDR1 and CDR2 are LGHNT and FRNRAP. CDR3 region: CASARGAGGGDNEQFF. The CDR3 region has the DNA TGTGCTAGTGCCCGAGGGGCGGGAGGCGGGGACAATGAGCAGTTCTTC.

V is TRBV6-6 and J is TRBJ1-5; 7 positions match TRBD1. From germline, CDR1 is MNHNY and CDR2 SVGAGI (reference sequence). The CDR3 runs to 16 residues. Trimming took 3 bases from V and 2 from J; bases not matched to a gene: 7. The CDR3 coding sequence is TGTGCCAGCAGTTATGGACAGGCATTCGGCAATCAGCCCCAGCATTTT. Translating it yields CASSYGQAFGNQPQHF.

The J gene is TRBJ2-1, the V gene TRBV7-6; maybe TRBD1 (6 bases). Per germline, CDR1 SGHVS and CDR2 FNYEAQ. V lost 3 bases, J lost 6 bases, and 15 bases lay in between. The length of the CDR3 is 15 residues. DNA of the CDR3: TGTGCCAGCAGCTTCCTACCGACAGGATCCAATGAGCAGTTCTTC. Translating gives CASSFLPTGSNEQFF.

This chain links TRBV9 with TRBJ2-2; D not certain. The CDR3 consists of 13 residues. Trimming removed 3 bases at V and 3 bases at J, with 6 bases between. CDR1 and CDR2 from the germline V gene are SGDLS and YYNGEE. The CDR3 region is CASSALHTGELFF. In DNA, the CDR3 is TGTGCCAGCAGCGCCCTACACACCGGGGAGCTGTTTTTT.

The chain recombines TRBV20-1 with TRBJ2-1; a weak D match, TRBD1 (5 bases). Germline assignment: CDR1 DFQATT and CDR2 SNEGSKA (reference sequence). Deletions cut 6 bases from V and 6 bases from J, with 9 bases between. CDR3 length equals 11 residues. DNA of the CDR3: TGCAGTGCCAGACAGATCAATGAGCAGTTCTTC. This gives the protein CSARQINEQFF.

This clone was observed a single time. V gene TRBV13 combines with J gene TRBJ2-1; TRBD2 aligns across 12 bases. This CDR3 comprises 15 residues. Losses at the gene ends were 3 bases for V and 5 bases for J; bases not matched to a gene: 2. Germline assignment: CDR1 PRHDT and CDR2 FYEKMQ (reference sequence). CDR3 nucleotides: TGTGCCAGCAGCTTCTGGACTAGCGGGAACAATGAGCAGTTCTTC. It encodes CASSFWTSGNNEQFF.

CDR3 nucleotides: TGCGCCAGCAGCTTGGTTAGCGGGTTGATGAACGAGCAGTACTTC. Translated, it gives CASSLVSGLMNEQYF. The chain recombines TRBV5-1 with TRBJ2-7, with 7 bases matching TRBD2. The CDR3 totals 15 residues. J lost 5 bases, V lost 0 bases, and 8 bases had no gene match. Germline V gene lookup returns CDR1 SGHRS and CDR2 YFSETQ.

CDR3 DNA sequence: TGTGCCAGCAGTTTAAAACAGGGGGTAAGGGCCCAGCATTTT. This translates into CASSLKQGVRAQHF. The rearrangement joins TRBV6-5 to TRBJ1-5; TRBD1 agrees at 8 bases. V dropped 4 bases and J dropped 11; count of bases not matched to a gene: 10. Germline V gene sequence: CDR1 MNHEY, CDR2 SVGAGI. This CDR3 comprises 14 residues.

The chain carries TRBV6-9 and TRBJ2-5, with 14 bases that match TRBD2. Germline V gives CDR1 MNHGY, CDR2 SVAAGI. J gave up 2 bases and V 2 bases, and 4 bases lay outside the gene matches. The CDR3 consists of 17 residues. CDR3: CASSYPGLAGGQETQYF. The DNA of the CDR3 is TGTGCCAGCAGTTATCCCGGACTAGCGGGAGGACAAGAGACCCAGTACTTC.

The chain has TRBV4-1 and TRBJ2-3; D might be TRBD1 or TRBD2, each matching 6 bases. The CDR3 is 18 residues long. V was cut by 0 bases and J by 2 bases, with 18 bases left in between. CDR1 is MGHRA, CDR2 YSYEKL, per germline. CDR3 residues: CASSQEFGGGGPTDTQYF. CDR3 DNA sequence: TGCGCCAGCAGCCAAGAGTTTGGGGGTGGGGGGCCCACAGATACGCAGTATTTT.

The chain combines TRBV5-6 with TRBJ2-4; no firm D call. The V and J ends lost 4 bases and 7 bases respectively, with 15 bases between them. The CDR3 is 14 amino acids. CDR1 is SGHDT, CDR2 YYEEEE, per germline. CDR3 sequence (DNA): TGTGCCAGCAGCCCTGTAGCCACGCCGAACATTCAGTACTTC. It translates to CASSPVATPNIQYF.